This T cell receptor beta chain came from a study of blood T cell repertoires in COVID-19. This clone was recorded a few times. Everyone who took part was 18 to 89 years old, and they came from fewer than 25 US areas. In assigning cohorts, the study relied on participant-reported clinical history. Two consecutive negative NP/OP PCR tests, clearance, or resolved symptoms defined Cohort 3 recovery. V lost 5 bases to trimming and J lost 8 bases, with 18 bases between them. In germline, CDR1 is SQVTM, CDR2 ANQGSEA. The CDR3 is made up of 13 amino acids. Original data processing: Estimated nucleated cell counts came from reference gene primer amplification. This table comes from immunoSEQ multiplex PCR, and its TCRdb copy is limited to in-frame clones, with some not included. V, J and clone size are taken as reported in that table, and D and trimming were inferred from the DNA itself. The table has 450,000 to 500,000 clones, about nine tenths seen once.

The rearrangement links TRBV29-1 to TRBJ1-2, with D possibly being TRBD1 (5 bases). This sequence originates from a woman under 30 who had recovered from COVID-19. Sequencing was carried out using PBMCs or T cells enriched from blood (not recorded which). The CDR3, as DNA: TGCAGCGTTAATGGGGCACCATTGCGGGGCTACACCTTC. Residues: CSVNGAPLRGYTF. The full variable domain, rest sourced from reference TRBV29-1 and TRBJ1-2, is SAVISQKPSRDICQRGTSLTIQCQVDSQVTMMFWYRQQPGQSLTLIATANQGSEATYESGFVIDKFPISRPNLTFSTLTVSNMSPEDSSIYLCSVNGAPLRGYTFGSGTRLTVV.